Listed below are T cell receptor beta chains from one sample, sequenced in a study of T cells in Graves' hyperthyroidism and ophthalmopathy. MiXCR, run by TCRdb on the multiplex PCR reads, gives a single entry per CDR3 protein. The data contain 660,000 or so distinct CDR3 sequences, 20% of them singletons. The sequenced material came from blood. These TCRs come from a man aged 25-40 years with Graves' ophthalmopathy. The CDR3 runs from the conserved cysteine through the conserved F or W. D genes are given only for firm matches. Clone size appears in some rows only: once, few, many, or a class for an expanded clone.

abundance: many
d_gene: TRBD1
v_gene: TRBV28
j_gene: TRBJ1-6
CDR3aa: CASSFPGTVNNSPLHF
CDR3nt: TGTGCCAGCAGTTTTCCCGGGACAGTCAATAATTCACCCCTCCACTTT

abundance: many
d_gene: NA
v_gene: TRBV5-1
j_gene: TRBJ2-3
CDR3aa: CATARQGTDTQYF
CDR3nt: TGCGCCACCGCTAGACAGGGCACAGATACGCAGTATTTT

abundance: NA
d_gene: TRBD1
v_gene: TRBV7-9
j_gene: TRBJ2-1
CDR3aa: CASSFWDRGHYEQFF
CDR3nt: TGTGCCAGCAGCTTCTGGGACAGGGGGCACTATGAGCAGTTCTTC

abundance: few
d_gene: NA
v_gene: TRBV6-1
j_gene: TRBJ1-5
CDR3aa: CASNGGGDNQPQHF
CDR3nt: TGTGCCAGCAACGGAGGAGGGGACAATCAGCCCCAGCATTTT

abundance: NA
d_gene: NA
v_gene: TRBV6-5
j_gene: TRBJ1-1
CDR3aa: CASSYDGSRLNTEAFF
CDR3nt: TGTGCCAGCAGTTACGATGGGTCTCGGCTGAACACTGAAGCTTTCTTT

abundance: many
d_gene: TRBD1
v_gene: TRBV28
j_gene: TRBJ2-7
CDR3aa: CASTPGQGYEQYF
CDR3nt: TGTGCCAGTACGCCGGGACAGGGGTACGAGCAGTACTTC

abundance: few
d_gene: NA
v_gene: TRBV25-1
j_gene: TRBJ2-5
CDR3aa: CASSERGAAQETQYF
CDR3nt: TGTGCCAGCAGTGAACGTGGGGCTGCACAAGAGACCCAGTACTTC

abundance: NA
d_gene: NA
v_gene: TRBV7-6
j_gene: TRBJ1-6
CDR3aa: CASSLFNSPLHF
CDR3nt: TGTGCCAGCAGCTTATTCAATTCACCCCTCCACTTT

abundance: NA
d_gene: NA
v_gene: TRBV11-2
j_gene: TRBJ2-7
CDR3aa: CASCLSGYEQYF
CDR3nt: TGTGCCAGCTGCTTGTCAGGCTACGAGCAGTACTTC

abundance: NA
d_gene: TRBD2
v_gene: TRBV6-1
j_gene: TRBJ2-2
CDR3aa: CASSEGLSGVNTGELFF
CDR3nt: TGTGCCAGCAGTGAAGGCCTTAGCGGGGTGAACACCGGGGAGCTGTTTTTT

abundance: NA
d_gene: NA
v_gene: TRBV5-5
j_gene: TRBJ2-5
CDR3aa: CASSPWAVQETQYF
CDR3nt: TGTGCCAGCAGCCCCTGGGCAGTACAAGAGACCCAGTACTTC

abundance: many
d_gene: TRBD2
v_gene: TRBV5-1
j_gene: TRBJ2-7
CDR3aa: CASSLASGLTYEQYF
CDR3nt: TGCGCCAGCAGCTTGGCTAGCGGCCTAACCTACGAGCAGTACTTC

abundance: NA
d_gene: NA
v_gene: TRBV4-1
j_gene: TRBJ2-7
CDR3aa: CASSQDEGRSYEQYF
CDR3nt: TGCGCCAGCAGCCAAGACGAGGGTAGGTCCTACGAGCAGTACTTC

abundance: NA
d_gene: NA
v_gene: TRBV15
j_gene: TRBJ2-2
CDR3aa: CATSSQSQGPGGLFF
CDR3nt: TGTGCCACCAGCAGCCAATCGCAGGGCCCCGGGGGGCTGTTTTTT

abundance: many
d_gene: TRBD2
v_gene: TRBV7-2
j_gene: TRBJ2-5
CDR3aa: CASSLGLAEETQYF
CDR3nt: TGTGCCAGCAGCTTAGGACTAGCGGAAGAGACCCAGTACTTC

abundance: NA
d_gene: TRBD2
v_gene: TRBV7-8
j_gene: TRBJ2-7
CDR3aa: CASSFPGLADYEQYF
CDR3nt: TGTGCCAGCAGCTTCCCGGGACTAGCGGACTACGAGCAGTACTTC

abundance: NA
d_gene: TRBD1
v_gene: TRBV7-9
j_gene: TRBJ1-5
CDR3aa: CASSYGQGGTQHF
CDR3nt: TGTGCCAGCAGCTATGGACAGGGAGGAACCCAGCATTTT

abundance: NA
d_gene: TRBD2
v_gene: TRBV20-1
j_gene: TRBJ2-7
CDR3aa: CSARDRTSGRAFSYEQYF
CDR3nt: TGCAGTGCTAGAGATCGGACTAGCGGGAGGGCCTTCTCCTACGAGCAGTACTTC

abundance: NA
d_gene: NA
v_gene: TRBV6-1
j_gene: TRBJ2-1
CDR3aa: CASSNRRPSNEQFF
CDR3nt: TGTGCCAGCAGTAACCGTCGGCCAAGCAATGAGCAGTTCTTC

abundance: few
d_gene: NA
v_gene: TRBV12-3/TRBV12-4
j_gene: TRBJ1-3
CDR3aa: CASSRGPREKEHTIYF
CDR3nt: TGTGCCAGCAGTCGGGGCCCCAGGGAAAAGGAACACACCATATATTTT

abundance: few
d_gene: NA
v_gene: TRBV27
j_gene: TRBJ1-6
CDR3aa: CASSPRGGSPLHF
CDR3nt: TGTGCCAGCAGCCCTAGGGGGGGTTCACCCCTCCACTTT

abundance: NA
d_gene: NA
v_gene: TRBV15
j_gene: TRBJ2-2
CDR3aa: CATSPTNRRVNGELFF
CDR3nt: TGTGCCACCAGCCCTACGAACCGCAGGGTTAACGGGGAGCTGTTTTTT

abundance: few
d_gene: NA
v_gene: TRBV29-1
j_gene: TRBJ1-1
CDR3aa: CSAVGGNTEAFF
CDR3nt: TGCAGCGCTGTCGGGGGAAACACTGAAGCTTTCTTT

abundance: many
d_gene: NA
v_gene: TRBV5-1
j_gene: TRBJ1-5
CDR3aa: CASKPGDSNQPQHF
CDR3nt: TGCGCCAGCAAGCCCGGGGATAGCAATCAGCCCCAGCATTTT